These 2 T cell receptor beta chains came from one sample sequenced in a study of T-cell reconstitution after alpha-beta-depleted transplantation in children (dated by TCRdb to about 2016). The label giving this sample's treatment or condition can be read as: allogeneic hematopoietic cell transplantation with graft depleted of TCRalphabeta T cells and CD19 B cells. The library was made by PCR. Sequencing relied on an Illumina HiSeq 2500. TCR libraries were prepared with molecular barcoding, using unique molecular identifiers to normalize TCRbeta repertoire quantification. TCRdb itself trimmed the public reads at Q25 with fastp, ran MiXCR and retained productive beta chains. Entries that share a CDR3 protein sequence are merged under the most common genes and DNA. Here the sample has about 830,000 distinct CDR3 sequences; about 16% occur a single time. The ten biggest clones cover roughly 5% of the sample.

Material: PBMCs, mostly from graft donor cells, obtained 360 days after TCRalphabeta/CD19-depleted stem cell transplant. Receptor source: a male patient under 18 who had a stem cell transplant for acute lymphoblastic leukemia, so the T cells may come from the graft donor.

The rearrangement uses TRBV12-5 and TRBJ2-7; 9 positions match TRBD1. The germline V gene has CDR1 LGHNT and CDR2 FRNRAP. The ends lost 6 bases at V and 2 bases at J; junction bases unmatched: 11. This CDR3 has 16 residues. This CDR3 reads CASGLTGTGRTYEQYF. CDR3 nucleotide sequence: TGTGCTAGTGGGCTCACCGGGACAGGGAGAACCTACGAGCAGTACTTC.

This clonotype was counted only a few times. The chain joins TRBV10-3 to TRBJ1-1; possible D gene TRBD1, 5 bases. The V end lost 0 bases, the J end lost 1 base, and 12 bases lay between the germline ends. The germline CDR1 and CDR2 sequences are ENHRY and SYGVKD. This CDR3 is 16 amino acids long. Written as DNA, the CDR3 is TGTGCCATCAGTGAGTCGATCAGGGTCCCGAACACTGAAGCTTTCTTT. Translating it yields CAISESIRVPNTEAFF.